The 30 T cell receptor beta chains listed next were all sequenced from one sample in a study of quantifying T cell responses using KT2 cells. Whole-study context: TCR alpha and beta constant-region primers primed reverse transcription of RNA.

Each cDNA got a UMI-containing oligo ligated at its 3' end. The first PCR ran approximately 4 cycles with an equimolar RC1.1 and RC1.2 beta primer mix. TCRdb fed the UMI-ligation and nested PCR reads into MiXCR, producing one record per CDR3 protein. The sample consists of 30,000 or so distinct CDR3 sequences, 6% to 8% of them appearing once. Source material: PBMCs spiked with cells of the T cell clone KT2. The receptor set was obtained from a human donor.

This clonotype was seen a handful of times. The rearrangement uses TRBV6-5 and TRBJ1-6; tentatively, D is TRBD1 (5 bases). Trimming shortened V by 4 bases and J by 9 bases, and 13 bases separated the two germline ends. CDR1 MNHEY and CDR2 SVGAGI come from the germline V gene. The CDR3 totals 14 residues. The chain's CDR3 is CASSWGGGRSPLHF. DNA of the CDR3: TGTGCCAGCAGTTGGGGGGGAGGGCGTTCACCCCTCCACTTT.

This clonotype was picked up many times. In DNA form, the CDR3 reads TGCAGCGTTCCCGCCTGGACAACGGGAGGGGTGAACACTGAAGCTTTCTTT. Protein product: CSVPAWTTGGVNTEAFF. The gene calls are TRBV29-1 and TRBJ1-1, with D perhaps matching TRBD1 (5 bases). Trimming took 5 bases from V and 0 from J, leaving 22 bases between them. This CDR3 comprises 17 residues. Germline assignment: CDR1 SQVTM and CDR2 ANQGSEA.

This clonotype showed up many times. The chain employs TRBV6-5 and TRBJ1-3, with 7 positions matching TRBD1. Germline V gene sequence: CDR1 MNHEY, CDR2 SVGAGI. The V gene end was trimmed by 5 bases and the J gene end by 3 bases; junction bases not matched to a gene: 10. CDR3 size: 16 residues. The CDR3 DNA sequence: TGTGCCAGCAGTACCTACGGGACAGCCTTTGGAAACACCATATATTTT. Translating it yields CASSTYGTAFGNTIYF.

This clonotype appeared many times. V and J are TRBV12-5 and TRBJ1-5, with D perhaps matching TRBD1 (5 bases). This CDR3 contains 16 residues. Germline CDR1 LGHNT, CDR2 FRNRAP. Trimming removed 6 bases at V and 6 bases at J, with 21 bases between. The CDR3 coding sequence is TGTGCTAGTGGCTCGACCCTCGACAGACGCGGTCAGCCCCAGCATTTT. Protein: CASGSTLDRRGQPQHF.

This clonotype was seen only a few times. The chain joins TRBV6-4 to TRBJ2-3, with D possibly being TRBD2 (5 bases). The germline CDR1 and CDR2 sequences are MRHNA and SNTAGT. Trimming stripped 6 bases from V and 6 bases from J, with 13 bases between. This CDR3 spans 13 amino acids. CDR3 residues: CASSRHGEDTQYF. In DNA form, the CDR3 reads TGTGCCAGCAGCAGGCATGGGGAGGATACGCAGTATTTT.

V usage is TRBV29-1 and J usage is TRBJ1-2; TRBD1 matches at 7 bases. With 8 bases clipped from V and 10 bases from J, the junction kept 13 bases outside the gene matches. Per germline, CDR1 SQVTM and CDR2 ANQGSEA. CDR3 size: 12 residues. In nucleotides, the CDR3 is TGCAGCACATCAGGGGGGACATCCGACTACACCTTC. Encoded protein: CSTSGGTSDYTF.

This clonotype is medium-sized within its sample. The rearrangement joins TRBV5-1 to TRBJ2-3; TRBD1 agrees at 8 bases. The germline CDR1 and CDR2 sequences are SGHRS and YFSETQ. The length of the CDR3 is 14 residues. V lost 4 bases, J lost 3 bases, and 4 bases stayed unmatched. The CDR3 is CASSRGQETDTQYF. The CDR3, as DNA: TGCGCCAGCAGCCGGGGACAGGAGACAGATACGCAGTATTTT.

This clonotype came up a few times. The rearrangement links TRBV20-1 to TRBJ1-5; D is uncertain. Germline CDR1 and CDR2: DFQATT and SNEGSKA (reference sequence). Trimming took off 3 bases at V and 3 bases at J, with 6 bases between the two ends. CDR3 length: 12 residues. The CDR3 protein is CSASTDNQPQHF. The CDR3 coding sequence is TGCAGTGCTAGTACAGACAATCAGCCCCAGCATTTT.

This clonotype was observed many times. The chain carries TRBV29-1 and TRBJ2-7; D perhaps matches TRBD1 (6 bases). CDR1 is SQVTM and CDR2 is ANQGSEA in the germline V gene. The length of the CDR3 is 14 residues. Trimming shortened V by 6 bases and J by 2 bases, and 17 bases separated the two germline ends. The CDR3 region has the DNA TGCAGCGTCGCCGCAGGGGCTCCCCCCTACGAGCAGTACTTC. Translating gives CSVAAGAPPYEQYF.

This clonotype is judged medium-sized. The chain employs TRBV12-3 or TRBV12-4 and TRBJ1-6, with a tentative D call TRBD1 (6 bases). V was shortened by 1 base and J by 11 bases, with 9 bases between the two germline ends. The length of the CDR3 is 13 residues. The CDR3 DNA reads TGTGCCAGCAGTTTAGGCAGGGGTACACCCCTCCACTTT. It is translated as CASSLGRGTPLHF.

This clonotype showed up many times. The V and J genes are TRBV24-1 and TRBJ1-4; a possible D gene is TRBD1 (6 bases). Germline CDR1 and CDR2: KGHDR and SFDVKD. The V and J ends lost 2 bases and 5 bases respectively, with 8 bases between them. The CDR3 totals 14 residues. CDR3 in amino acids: CATSDSQGNEKLFF. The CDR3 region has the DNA TGTGCCACCAGTGATTCGCAGGGGAATGAAAAACTGTTTTTT.

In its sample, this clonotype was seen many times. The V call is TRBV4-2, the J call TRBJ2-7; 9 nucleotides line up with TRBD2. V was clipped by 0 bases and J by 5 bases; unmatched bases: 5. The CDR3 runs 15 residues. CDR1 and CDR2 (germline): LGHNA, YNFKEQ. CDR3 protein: CASSQEKLAGDEQYF. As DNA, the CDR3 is TGTGCCAGCAGCCAAGAAAAATTAGCGGGAGACGAGCAGTACTTC.

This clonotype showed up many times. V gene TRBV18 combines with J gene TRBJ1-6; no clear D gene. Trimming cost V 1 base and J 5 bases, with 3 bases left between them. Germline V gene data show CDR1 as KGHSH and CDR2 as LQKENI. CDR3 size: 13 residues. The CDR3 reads CASSPLDNSPLHF. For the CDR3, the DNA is TGTGCCAGCTCACCACTCGATAATTCACCCCTCCACTTT.

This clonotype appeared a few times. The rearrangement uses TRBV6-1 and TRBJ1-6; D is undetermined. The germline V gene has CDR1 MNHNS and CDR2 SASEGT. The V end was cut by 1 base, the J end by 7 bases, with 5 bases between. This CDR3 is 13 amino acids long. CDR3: CASSEDHNSPLHF. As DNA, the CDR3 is TGTGCCAGCAGTGAAGACCACAATTCACCCCTCCACTTT.

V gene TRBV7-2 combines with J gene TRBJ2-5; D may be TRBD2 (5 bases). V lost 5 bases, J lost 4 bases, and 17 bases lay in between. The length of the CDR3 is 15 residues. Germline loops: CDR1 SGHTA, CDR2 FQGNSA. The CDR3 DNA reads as TGTGCCAGCAGCACTAAACTAGGAAGGTCAGAGACCCAGTACTTC. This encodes CASSTKLGRSETQYF. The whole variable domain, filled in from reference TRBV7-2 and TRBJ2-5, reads GAGVSQSPSNKVTEKGKDVELRCDPISGHTALYWYRQSLGQGLEFLIYFQGNSAPDKSGLPSDRFSAERTGGSVSTLTIQRTQQEDSAVYLCASSTKLGRSETQYFGPGTRLLVL.

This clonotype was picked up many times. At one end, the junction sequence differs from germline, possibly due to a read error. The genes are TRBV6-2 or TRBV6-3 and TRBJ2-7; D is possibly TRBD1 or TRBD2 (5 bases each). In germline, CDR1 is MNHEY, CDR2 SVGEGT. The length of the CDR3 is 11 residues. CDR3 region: CASPWGKSSHF. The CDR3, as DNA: TGTGCATCCCCGTGGGGGAAAAGCTCCCACTTC.

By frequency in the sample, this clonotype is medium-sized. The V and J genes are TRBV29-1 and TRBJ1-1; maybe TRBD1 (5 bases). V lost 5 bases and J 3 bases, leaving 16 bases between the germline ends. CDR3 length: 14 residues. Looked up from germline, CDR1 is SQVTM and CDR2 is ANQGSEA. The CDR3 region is CSVRPGRPDTEAFF. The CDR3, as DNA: TGCAGCGTTAGGCCGGGGCGGCCGGACACTGAAGCTTTCTTT.

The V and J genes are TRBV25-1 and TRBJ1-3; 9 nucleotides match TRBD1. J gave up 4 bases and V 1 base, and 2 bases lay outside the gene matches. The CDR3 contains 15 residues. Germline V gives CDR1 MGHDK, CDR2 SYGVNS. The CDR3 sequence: CASSELGTGGNTIYF. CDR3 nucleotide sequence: TGTGCCAGCAGTGAATTGGGGACAGGGGGAAACACCATATATTTT.

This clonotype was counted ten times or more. This chain's CDR3 is CASSLNSMNEQFF. CDR3 nucleotide sequence: TGTGCCAGCAGCTTGAATTCGATGAATGAGCAGTTCTTC. The J gene is TRBJ2-1, the V gene TRBV11-1, with D hard to call. Trimming removed 3 bases at V and 7 bases at J, with 10 bases between. The CDR3 loop spans 13 amino acids. Germline CDR1 and CDR2: SGHAT and FQDESV (reference sequence).

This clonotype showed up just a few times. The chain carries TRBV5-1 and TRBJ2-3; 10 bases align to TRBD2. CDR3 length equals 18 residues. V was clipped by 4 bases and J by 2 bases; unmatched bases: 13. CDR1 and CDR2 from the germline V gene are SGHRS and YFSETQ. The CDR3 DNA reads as TGCGCCAGCAGCGGAACTAGCGGGGACCTTCTAAACACAGATACGCAGTATTTT. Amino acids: CASSGTSGDLLNTDTQYF.

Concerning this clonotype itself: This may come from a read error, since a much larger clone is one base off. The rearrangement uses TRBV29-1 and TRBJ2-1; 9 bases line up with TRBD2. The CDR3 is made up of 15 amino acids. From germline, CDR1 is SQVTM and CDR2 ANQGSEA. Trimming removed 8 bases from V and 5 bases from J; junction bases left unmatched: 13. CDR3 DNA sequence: TGCAGCACCGCTGGCGGGAGGGGCGTAGACAATGAGCAGTTCTTC. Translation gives CSTAGGRGVDNEQFF.

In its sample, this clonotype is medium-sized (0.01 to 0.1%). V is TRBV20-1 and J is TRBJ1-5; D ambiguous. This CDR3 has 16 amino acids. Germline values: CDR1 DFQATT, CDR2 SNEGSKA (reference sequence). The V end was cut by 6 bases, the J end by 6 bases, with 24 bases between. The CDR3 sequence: CSASLDEKGDSQPQHF. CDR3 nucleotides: TGCAGTGCGAGTCTAGACGAAAAGGGAGATAGTCAGCCCCAGCATTTT.

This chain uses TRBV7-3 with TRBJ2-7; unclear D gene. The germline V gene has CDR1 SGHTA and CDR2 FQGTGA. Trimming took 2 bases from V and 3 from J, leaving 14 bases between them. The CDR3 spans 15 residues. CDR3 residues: CASSLGVMGDYEQYF. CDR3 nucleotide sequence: TGTGCCAGCAGCTTAGGGGTTATGGGTGACTACGAGCAGTACTTC.

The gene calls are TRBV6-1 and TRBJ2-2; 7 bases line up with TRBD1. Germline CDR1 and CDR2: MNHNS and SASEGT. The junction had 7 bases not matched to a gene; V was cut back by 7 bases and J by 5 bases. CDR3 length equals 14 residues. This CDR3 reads CASIGTVRTGELFF. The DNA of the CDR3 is TGTGCCAGCATAGGGACAGTTAGAACCGGGGAGCTGTTTTTT.

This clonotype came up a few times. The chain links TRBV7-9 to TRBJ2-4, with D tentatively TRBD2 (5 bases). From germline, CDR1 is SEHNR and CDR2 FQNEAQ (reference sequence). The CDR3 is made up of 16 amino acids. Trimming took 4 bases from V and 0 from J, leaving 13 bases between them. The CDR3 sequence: CASSSVAGPAKNIQYF. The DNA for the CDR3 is TGTGCCAGCAGCTCCGTTGCGGGCCCAGCCAAAAACATTCAGTACTTC.

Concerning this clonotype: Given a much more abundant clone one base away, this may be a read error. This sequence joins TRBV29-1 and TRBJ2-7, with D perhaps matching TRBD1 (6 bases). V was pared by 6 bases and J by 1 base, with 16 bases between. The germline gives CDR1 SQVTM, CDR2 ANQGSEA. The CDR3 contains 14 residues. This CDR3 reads CSVIETGGSYEQYF. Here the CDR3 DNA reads TGCAGCGTCATCGAGACAGGTGGATCCTACGAGCAGTACTTC.

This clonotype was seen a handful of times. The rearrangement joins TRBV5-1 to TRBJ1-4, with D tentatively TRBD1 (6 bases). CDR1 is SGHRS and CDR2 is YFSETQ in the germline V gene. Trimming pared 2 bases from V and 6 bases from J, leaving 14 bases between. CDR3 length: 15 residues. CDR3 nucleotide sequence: TGCGCCAGCAGCTTAACAGGGTTTCCGGATGAAAAACTGTTTTTT. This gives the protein CASSLTGFPDEKLFF.

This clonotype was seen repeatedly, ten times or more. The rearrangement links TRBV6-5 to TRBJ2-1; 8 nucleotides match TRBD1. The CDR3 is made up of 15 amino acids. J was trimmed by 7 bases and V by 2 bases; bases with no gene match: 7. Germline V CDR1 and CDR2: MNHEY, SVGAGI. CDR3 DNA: TGTGCCAGCAGTTACGGCCAGGGGGCTGGGAATGAGCAGTTCTTC. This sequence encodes CASSYGQGAGNEQFF.

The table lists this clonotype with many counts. The CDR3 DNA sequence: TGTGCCAGCAGTGATGTGGCGGGAAGCAACACCGGGGAGCTGTTTTTT. Translated: CASSDVAGSNTGELFF. V and J are TRBV6-1 and TRBJ2-2; D is possibly TRBD2 (6 bases). Germline CDR1 and CDR2: MNHNS and SASEGT. The CDR3 contains 16 residues. Trimming shortened V by 3 bases and J by 2 bases, and 13 bases separated the two germline ends.

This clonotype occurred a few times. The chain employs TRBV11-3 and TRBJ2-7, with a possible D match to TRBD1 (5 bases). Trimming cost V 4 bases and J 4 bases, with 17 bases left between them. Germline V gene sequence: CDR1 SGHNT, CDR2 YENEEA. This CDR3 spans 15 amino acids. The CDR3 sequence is CASSSEKGMGYEQYF. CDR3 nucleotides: TGTGCCAGCAGCTCGGAAAAGGGGATGGGATACGAGCAGTACTTC.